A single sample gave rise to the 16 T cell receptor beta chains below, sequenced in a study of blood T cells in healthy people across ages. Alongside a J-beta primer mix, a sample-barcoded 5' primer served in a second PCR lasting about 7 to 11 cycles. TCRdb passed the 5' RACE reads through MiXCR, listing each CDR3 protein once. Among 1.5 million to 2 million distinct CDR3 sequences listed, approximately 30% were seen once. Sequenced sample: blood. These receptors originate from a woman younger than 45 in good health.

The chain uses TRBV20-1 and TRBJ2-3; maybe TRBD2 (5 bases). V shed 0 bases and J shed 4 bases, with 17 bases lying between them. The length of the CDR3 is 16 residues. Germline CDR1 is DFQATT and CDR2 is SNEGSKA (reference sequence). The CDR3 here is CSARDLQWESADTQYF. In DNA, the CDR3 is TGCAGTGCTAGAGATCTACAGTGGGAGAGTGCAGATACGCAGTATTTT.

The chain has TRBV2 and TRBJ2-3; D gene ambiguous. Trimming removed 11 bases from V and 3 bases from J, with 15 bases in between. Germline CDR1 SNHLY, CDR2 FYNNEI. The length of the CDR3 is 13 residues. In nucleotides, the CDR3 is TGTGCCGGACGTGGGCGGCAGACAGATACGCAGTATTTT. Protein sequence: CAGRGRQTDTQYF. The entire variable domain, with the rest obtained from reference TRBV2 and TRBJ2-3, is as follows: EPEVTQTPSHQVTQMGQEVILRCVPISNHLYFYWYRQILGQKVEFLVSFYNNEISEKSEIFDDQFSVERPDGSNFTLKIRSTKLEDSAMYFCAGRGRQTDTQYFGPGTRLTVL.

This clonotype showed up just a few times. The chain employs TRBV5-1 and TRBJ2-3, with 8 bases lining up with TRBD1. Germline CDR1 SGHRS, CDR2 YFSETQ. This CDR3 spans 16 amino acids. Trimming removed 5 bases from V and 3 bases from J; junction bases left unmatched: 11. The CDR3 region is CASSPQGQGSTDTQYF. The CDR3 DNA reads as TGCGCCAGCAGTCCCCAAGGACAGGGCTCGACAGATACGCAGTATTTT.

The gene calls are TRBV20-1 and TRBJ2-4, with TRBD2 identical over 11 bases. V gave up 5 bases and J gave up 13 bases; unmatched junction bases: 16. Per the germline V gene, CDR1 is DFQATT and CDR2 is SNEGSKA (reference sequence). The CDR3 has 15 residues. The CDR3 DNA sequence: TGCAGTGCTGGGGGAGGACTAGCGGGTTGCAATGAGCAGTACTTC. Translation gives CSAGGGLAGCNEQYF.

V is TRBV7-2 and J is TRBJ2-1; the D is unclear. The CDR3 runs 13 residues. CDR1 is SGHTA and CDR2 is FQGNSA in the germline V gene. V was trimmed by 6 bases and J by 6 bases, leaving 12 bases between them. The CDR3 sequence: CASSPGWGNEQFF. For the CDR3, the DNA is TGTGCCAGCAGTCCCGGCTGGGGCAATGAGCAGTTCTTC. The complete variable domain, with remaining parts taken from reference TRBV7-2 and TRBJ2-1, reads GAGVSQSPSNKVTEKGKDVELRCDPISGHTALYWYRQSLGQGLEFLIYFQGNSAPDKSGLPSDRFSAERTGGSVSTLTIQRTQQEDSAVYLCASSPGWGNEQFFGPGTRLTVL.

This clonotype showed up many times. J is TRBJ2-3 and V is TRBV4-1; D is perhaps TRBD2 (7 bases). This CDR3 comprises 17 residues. Trimming took 0 bases from V and 4 from J, leaving 17 bases between them. Germline V lookup: CDR1 MGHRA, CDR2 YSYEKL. The CDR3 coding sequence is TGCGCCAGCAGCCAAGATCCGCCGAGGGAGGGGGCAGATACGCAGTATTTT. It yields the protein CASSQDPPREGADTQYF.

This clonotype was detected many times. At one boundary the junction diverges from the germline segment, which might be a read error. CDR3 region: CASRLDGRETQYF. CDR3 bases: TGTGCCAGCAGATTAGACGGACGAGAGACCCAGTACTTC. The V gene is TRBV12-3 or TRBV12-4, the J gene TRBJ2-5; D unresolved. CDR3 length: 13 residues.

This clonotype was seen a handful of times. The CDR3 reads CASSQRASGMIQETQYF. CDR3 in DNA: TGTGCCAGCAGCCAGCGGGCTAGCGGGATGATCCAAGAGACCCAGTACTTC. The chain carries TRBV7-2 and TRBJ2-5, with TRBD2 identical over 9 bases. The CDR3 loop spans 17 amino acids. Germline V gene lookup returns CDR1 SGHTA and CDR2 FQGNSA. With V trimmed by 5 bases and J by 1 base, 11 bases remained unmatched.

This clonotype was counted ten times or more. The chain carries TRBV29-1 and TRBJ2-3; tentatively, D is TRBD1 (6 bases). The germline V and J ends were trimmed by 6 bases and 4 bases, with 17 bases remaining between them. This CDR3 is 14 amino acids long. Per the germline V gene, CDR1 is SQVTM and CDR2 is ANQGSEA. The CDR3 loop is CSVGTQRVADTQYF. DNA of the CDR3: TGCAGCGTCGGGACACAAAGGGTAGCAGATACGCAGTATTTT.

Note on this clonotype: The conserved final phenylalanine or tryptophan is absent from the CDR3, which likely points to a read error. Because the CDR3's place on the DNA is in doubt, the DNA is left out and the CDR3 is given as listed by TCRdb. CDR3 loop: CASSLASQAKGQLNTEAFS. The chain couples TRBV7-6 to TRBJ1-1; the DNA was not compared with TRBD1, the D call given in the table. The CDR3 spans 19 residues, counting both ends. Germline V gives CDR1 SGHVS, CDR2 FNYEAQ.

This chain joins TRBV5-1 and TRBJ2-2; D perhaps matches TRBD1 (6 bases). Germline lookup yields CDR1 SGHRS and CDR2 YFSETQ. Trimming removed 8 bases at V and 5 bases at J, with 16 bases between. The CDR3 runs to 14 residues. The CDR3 region is CASNPQGPTGELFF. The DNA of the CDR3 is TGCGCCAGTAACCCACAGGGCCCAACCGGGGAGCTGTTTTTT.

The rearrangement links TRBV10-3 to TRBJ1-5, with TRBD1 as a possible D gene (6 bases). The CDR3 runs 14 residues. Germline-derived CDR1 and CDR2 are ENHRY and SYGVKD. V lost 2 bases and J lost 7, with 12 bases in between. CDR3 DNA sequence: TGTGCCATCAGTGAGGGGAGGGGGAAGCAGCCCCAGCATTTT. Translating gives CAISEGRGKQPQHF.

The sample holds many counts of this clonotype. V is TRBV12-3 or TRBV12-4 and J is TRBJ2-1; 8 nucleotides align to TRBD2. The J segment lost 2 bases and the V segment lost 4 bases, leaving 10 bases of the junction unmatched. The CDR3 sequence is 17 residues long. The CDR3 nucleotides read TGTGCCAGCAGTTCTGGCGGTAGCGGGGCCACCTACAATGAGCAGTTCTTC. Translating it yields CASSSGGSGATYNEQFF.

The J gene is TRBJ2-7, the V gene TRBV13, with D hard to call. There are 15 residues in the CDR3. Germline assignment: CDR1 PRHDT and CDR2 FYEKMQ (reference sequence). The ends were cut back, 1 base at V and 0 bases at J, with 10 bases in the middle. The CDR3 bases are TGTGCCAGCAGCTTAGCGGCAGAAAACTCCTACGAGCAGTACTTC. Protein sequence: CASSLAAENSYEQYF.

The CDR3 protein is CASSLRFRQPQHF. The CDR3 DNA sequence: TGTGCCAGCAGTTTAAGATTCCGTCAGCCCCAGCATTTT. The rearrangement joins TRBV28 to TRBJ1-5; D is unresolved. Germline assignment: CDR1 MDHEN and CDR2 SYDVKM. Trimming stripped 2 bases from V and 6 bases from J, with 8 bases between. The CDR3 contains 13 residues.

The table lists this clonotype with many counts. J is TRBJ2-6 and V is TRBV29-1; D uncertain. The germline CDR1 and CDR2 sequences are SQVTM and ANQGSEA. Trimming took off 4 bases at V and 4 bases at J, with 5 bases between the two ends. CDR3 size: 12 residues. The CDR3 DNA reads as TGCAGCGTTGTTGGGGGGGCCAACGTCCTGACTTTC. This gives the protein CSVVGGANVLTF.